This entry lists 2 T cell receptor beta chains sequenced from one sample in a study of T cells after yellow fever vaccination. In TCRdb, the 5' RACE reads were re-called with MiXCR into one record per CDR3 protein. The sample lists around 88,000 distinct CDR3 sequences, 13% seen once, with around 23% in the top ten. Sequenced here: CD8+ T cells not binding an NS4B(214-222) dextramer, sorted from PBMCs, sampled approximately 20 days after the first yellow fever vaccination. These receptor sequences come from a man aged 18 to 30 who received the YFV17D yellow fever vaccine.

The CDR3 nucleotides read TGTGCCAGTACCCTCAACCCCCCGGGGGCCCAAGAGACCCAGTACTTC. It is translated as CASTLNPPGAQETQYF. V gene TRBV19 combines with J gene TRBJ2-5, with D perhaps assigned TRBD1 or TRBD2 (6 bases each). The CDR3 runs to 16 residues. Trimming removed 7 bases from V and 1 base from J, with 19 bases in between. Germline V gene data show CDR1 as LNHDA and CDR2 as SQIVND (reference sequence).

The V call is TRBV5-5, the J call TRBJ2-1; D may be TRBD2 (6 bases). Trimming left V 2 bases short and J 9 bases short, with 15 bases between. The length of the CDR3 is 14 residues. The germline V gene encodes CDR1 SGHKS and CDR2 YYEKEE (reference sequence). The CDR3 protein is CASSFGLASGEQFF. The CDR3 coding sequence is TGTGCCAGCAGCTTTGGTCTAGCGTCCGGTGAGCAGTTCTTC.